Shown below are 12 T cell receptor beta chains from a single sample sequenced in a study of blood T cells in healthy people across ages (dated by TCRdb to the mid-2010s). Libraries were built with 5' RACE. Sequencing was performed on an Illumina HiSeq 2500. A second PCR of about 7 to 12 cycles was run with a J-beta primer mix and a sample-barcoded 5' primer. TCRdb reanalyzed the raw reads on its own, using fastp at Q25 for trimming and MiXCR for clone calling, and kept in-frame beta chains. Rows with a matching CDR3 protein are joined into one entry that keeps the most common DNA and genes. The table for this sample lists about 760,000 distinct CDR3 sequences; 25% of them were counted only once. The ten largest clonotypes hold 8% to 10% of the sample. These data also featured in a second study, about T cells of mothers and their children.

Sequencing input: blood. The receptor set was obtained from a boy between 10 and 17 years old in good health.

The V and J genes are TRBV20-1 and TRBJ2-5; TRBD2 matches 7 bases. The J call may be wrong; the DNA end is better matched by TRBJ2-7. Germline V CDR1 and CDR2: DFQATT, SNEGSKA (reference sequence). The CDR3 sequence is 15 residues long. The CDR3 DNA is TGCAGTGCTAGTGCTAGCGGCTCGAGCTCCTACGAGCAGTACTTC. As protein: CSASASGSSSYEQYF.

The chain uses TRBV20-1 and TRBJ2-5; 7 nucleotides match TRBD2. TRBJ2-1 matches the DNA end more closely, so the J call is doubtful. Germline V gene data show CDR1 as DFQATT and CDR2 as SNEGSKA (reference sequence). This CDR3 spans 14 amino acids. In nucleotides, the CDR3 is TGCAGTGCTAGACCCCTAGCGGACTACAATGAGCAGTTCTTC. Translated: CSARPLADYNEQFF.

The chain employs TRBV7-2 and TRBJ1-6, with a weak D call TRBD1 (6 bases). The V gene's germline CDR1 is SGHTA and CDR2 FQGNSA. CDR3 length equals 16 residues. V was clipped by 5 bases and J by 6 bases, with 17 bases between them. The DNA for the CDR3 is TGTGCCAGCAGCGAGGCTGGGACATTTTTTAATTCACCCCTCCACTTT. It yields the protein CASSEAGTFFNSPLHF. The variable domain in full, with the rest retrieved from reference TRBV7-2 and TRBJ1-6, is GAGVSQSPSNKVTEKGKDVELRCDPISGHTALYWYRQSLGQGLEFLIYFQGNSAPDKSGLPSDRFSAERTGGSVSTLTIQRTQQEDSAVYLCASSEAGTFFNSPLHFGNGTRLTVT.

This chain links TRBV3-1 with TRBJ1-6; D gene ambiguous. Trimming took off 1 base at V and 0 bases at J, with 10 bases between the two ends. The CDR3 spans 17 residues. Germline V gene data show CDR1 as LGHDT and CDR2 as YNNKEL (reference sequence). The CDR3 region is CASSQVAWSSYNSPLHF. The CDR3 nucleotides are TGTGCCAGCAGCCAAGTTGCCTGGAGCTCCTATAATTCACCCCTCCACTTT.

The chain is built from TRBV20-1 and TRBJ2-2; either TRBD1 or TRBD2 may fit D (5 bases each). The V end lost 3 bases, the J end lost 6 bases, and 8 bases lay between the germline ends. The CDR3 consists of 12 residues. Germline V gives CDR1 DFQATT, CDR2 SNEGSKA (reference sequence). This CDR3 reads CSASPGPGELFF. CDR3 DNA: TGCAGTGCTAGCCCGGGACCCGGGGAGCTGTTTTTT.

V is TRBV12-3 or TRBV12-4 and J is TRBJ2-7, with a weak D call TRBD1 (5 bases). Trimming left V 0 bases short and J 1 base short, with 10 bases between. The CDR3 has 15 amino acids. The CDR3 DNA sequence: TGTGCCAGCAGTTTAGCGGGGCTCCTATCCTACGAGCAGTACTTC. Translation gives CASSLAGLLSYEQYF.

CDR3 coding DNA: TGCAGTGCTAGCTTCACCGGGACATCTACTAACTATGGCTACACCTTC. This encodes CSASFTGTSTNYGYTF. The V and J genes are TRBV20-1 and TRBJ1-2, with D possibly being TRBD1 (6 bases). V lost 3 bases, J lost 0 bases, and 17 bases lay in between. The CDR3 extends over 16 amino acids. Germline assignment: CDR1 DFQATT and CDR2 SNEGSKA (reference sequence).

This clonotype was observed a single time. The J gene is TRBJ2-5, the V gene TRBV25-1; 10 bases align to TRBD1. From germline, CDR1 is MGHDK and CDR2 SYGVNS. This CDR3 contains 16 residues. The J segment lost 3 bases and the V segment lost 3 bases, leaving 7 bases of the junction unmatched. CDR3 DNA: TGTGCCAGCAGTGACCCATCTGGGACAGGGGAAGAGACCCAGTACTTC. Its protein is CASSDPSGTGEETQYF.

This clonotype was observed a handful of times. The chain recombines TRBV11-3 with TRBJ2-1; D unresolved. The length of the CDR3 is 12 residues. Germline assignment: CDR1 SGHNT and CDR2 YENEEA. V lost 3 bases and J 10 bases, leaving 10 bases between the germline ends. CDR3 sequence (DNA): TGTGCCAGCAGCTTTTTAGGTCAGGAGCAGTTCTTC. Its translation: CASSFLGQEQFF.

This clonotype was seen a few times. V and J are TRBV13 and TRBJ2-5, with a possible D match to TRBD2 (6 bases). The DNA end is a closer match to TRBJ2-1, so the J assignment may be wrong. Germline assignment: CDR1 PRHDT and CDR2 FYEKMQ (reference sequence). The CDR3 extends over 16 amino acids. CDR3 sequence: CASSPILGGSYNEQFF. CDR3 bases: TGTGCCAGCAGCCCCATCCTTGGGGGGTCCTACAATGAGCAGTTCTTC.

V usage is TRBV10-3 and J usage is TRBJ2-2; 8 nucleotides agree with TRBD2. V lost 1 base and J lost 3; bases outside the gene matches: 16. This CDR3 spans 20 amino acids. Germline V lookup: CDR1 ENHRY, CDR2 SYGVKD. This CDR3 reads CAISEWPSGLSYIDTGELFF. The CDR3 region has the DNA TGTGCCATCAGTGAGTGGCCTAGCGGGTTATCCTACATTGACACCGGGGAGCTGTTTTTT.

V usage is TRBV21-1 and J usage is TRBJ2-6; the table names TRBD1, a call not compared with the DNA. TRBV21-1 is tagged as a pseudogene. CDR3 size: 19 residues. The chain's CDR3 is CASTPKTGATHSGANVLTF. The CDR3 nucleotides read TGTGCCAGCACTCCGAAGACAGGGGCCACGCACTCTGGGGCCAACGTCCTGACTTTC.